This record concerns one TCR beta chain sequence. CDR1 KGHSH and CDR2 LQKENI come from the germline V gene. This CDR3 is 14 amino acids long. Trimming pared 2 bases from V and 4 bases from J, leaving 8 bases between. TCRdb keeps only in-frame clones here, not all; method: immunoSEQ multiplex PCR. Here the sample spans 200,000 to 300,000 clones, roughly 85% being singletons. The entry originates in a study of blood T cell repertoires in COVID-19. Overall study: Acute-phase and convalescent COVID-19 samples originated in the United States, Italy and Spain.

Material for sequencing was PBMCs or T cells enriched from blood (not recorded which). The receptor comes from a woman aged 45-59 years with acute COVID-19. The chain recombines TRBV18 with TRBJ1-4; D is possibly TRBD1 (6 bases). The CDR3 DNA is TGTGCCAGCTCACCAGGCAGGGGTAATGAAAAACTGTTTTTT. This sequence encodes CASSPGRGNEKLFF.